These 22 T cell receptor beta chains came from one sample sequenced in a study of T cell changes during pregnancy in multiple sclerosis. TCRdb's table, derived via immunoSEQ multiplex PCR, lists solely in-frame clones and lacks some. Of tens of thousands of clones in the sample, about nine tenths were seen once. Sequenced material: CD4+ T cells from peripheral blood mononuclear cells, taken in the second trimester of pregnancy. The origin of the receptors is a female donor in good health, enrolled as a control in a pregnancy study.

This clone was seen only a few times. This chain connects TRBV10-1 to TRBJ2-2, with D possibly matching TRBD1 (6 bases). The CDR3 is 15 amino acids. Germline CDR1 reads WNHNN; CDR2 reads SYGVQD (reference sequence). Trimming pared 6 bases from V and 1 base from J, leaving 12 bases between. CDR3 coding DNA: TGCGCCAGCAGCCCCGGGACAAGGAACACCGGGGAGCTGTTTTTT. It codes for CASSPGTRNTGELFF.

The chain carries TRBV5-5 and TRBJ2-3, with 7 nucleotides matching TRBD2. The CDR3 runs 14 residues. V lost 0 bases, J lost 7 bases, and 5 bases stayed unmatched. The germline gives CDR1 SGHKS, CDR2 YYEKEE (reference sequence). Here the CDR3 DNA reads TGTGCCAGCAGCTTGGACGTGGGGGGGAATACGCAGTATTTT. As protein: CASSLDVGGNTQYF.

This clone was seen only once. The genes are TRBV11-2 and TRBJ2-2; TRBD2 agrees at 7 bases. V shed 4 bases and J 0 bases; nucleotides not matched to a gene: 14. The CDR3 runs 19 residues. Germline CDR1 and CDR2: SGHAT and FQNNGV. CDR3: CASSSAQTLGRANTGELFF. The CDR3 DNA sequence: TGTGCCAGCAGCTCAGCTCAGACCCTTGGGAGGGCGAACACCGGGGAGCTGTTTTTT.

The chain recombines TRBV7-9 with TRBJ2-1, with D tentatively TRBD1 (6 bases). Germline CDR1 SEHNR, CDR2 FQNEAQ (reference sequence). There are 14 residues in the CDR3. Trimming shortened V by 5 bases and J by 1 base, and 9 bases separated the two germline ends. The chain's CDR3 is CASSPGQSYNEQFF. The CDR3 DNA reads TGTGCCAGCAGCCCCGGACAGTCCTACAATGAGCAGTTCTTC.

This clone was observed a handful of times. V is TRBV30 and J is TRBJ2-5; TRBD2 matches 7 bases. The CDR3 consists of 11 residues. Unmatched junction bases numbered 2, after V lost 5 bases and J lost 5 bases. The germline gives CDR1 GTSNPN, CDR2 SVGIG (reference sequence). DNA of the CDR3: TGTGCCTGGGGGAGGGGTGAGACCCAGTACTTC. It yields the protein CAWGRGETQYF.

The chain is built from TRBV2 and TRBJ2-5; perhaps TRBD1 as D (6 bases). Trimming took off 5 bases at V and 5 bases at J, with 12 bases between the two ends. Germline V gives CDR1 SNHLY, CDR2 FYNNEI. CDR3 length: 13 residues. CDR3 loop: CASSRDIRETQYF. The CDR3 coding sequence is TGTGCCAGCAGTCGGGACATACGGGAGACCCAGTACTTC.

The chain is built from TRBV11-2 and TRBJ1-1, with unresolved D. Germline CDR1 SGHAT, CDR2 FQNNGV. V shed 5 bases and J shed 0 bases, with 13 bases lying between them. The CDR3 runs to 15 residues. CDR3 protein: CASSAYGVVNTEAFF. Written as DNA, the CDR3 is TGTGCCAGCAGCGCTTACGGGGTGGTGAACACTGAAGCTTTCTTT.

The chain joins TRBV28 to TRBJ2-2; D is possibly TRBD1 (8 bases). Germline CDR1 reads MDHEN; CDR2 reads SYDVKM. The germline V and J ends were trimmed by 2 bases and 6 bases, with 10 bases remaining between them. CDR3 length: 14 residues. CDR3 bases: TGTGCCAGCAGTTTAACAGGGGGGGCCGGGGAGCTGTTTTTT. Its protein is CASSLTGGAGELFF.

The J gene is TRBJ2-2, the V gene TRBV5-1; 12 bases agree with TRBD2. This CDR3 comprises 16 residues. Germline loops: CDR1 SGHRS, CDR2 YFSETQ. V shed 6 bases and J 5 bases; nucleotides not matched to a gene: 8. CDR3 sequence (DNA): TGCGCCAGCACCCAGCTAGCGGGAGGGCCGACCGGGGAGCTGTTTTTT. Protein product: CASTQLAGGPTGELFF.

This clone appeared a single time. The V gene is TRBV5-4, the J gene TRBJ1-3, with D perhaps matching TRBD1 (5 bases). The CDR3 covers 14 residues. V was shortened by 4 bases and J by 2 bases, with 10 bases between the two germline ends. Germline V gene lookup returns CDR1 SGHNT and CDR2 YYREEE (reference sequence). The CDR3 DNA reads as TGTGCCAGCAGCCCCGGGACTGCTGGAAACACCATATATTTT. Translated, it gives CASSPGTAGNTIYF. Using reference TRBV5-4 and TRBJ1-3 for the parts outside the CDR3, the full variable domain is ETGVTQSPTHLIKTRGQQVTLRCSSQSGHNTVSWYQQALGQGPQFIFQYYREEENGRGNFPPRFSGLQFPNYSSELNVNALELDDSALYLCASSPGTAGNTIYFGEGSWLTVV.

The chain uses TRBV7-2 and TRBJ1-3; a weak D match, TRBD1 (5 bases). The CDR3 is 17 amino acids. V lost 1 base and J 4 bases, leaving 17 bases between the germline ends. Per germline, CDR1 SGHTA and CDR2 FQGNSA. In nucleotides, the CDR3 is TGTGCCAGCAGCTTAGATCGATCAGGGCGGTCCGGAAACACCATATATTTT. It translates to CASSLDRSGRSGNTIYF.

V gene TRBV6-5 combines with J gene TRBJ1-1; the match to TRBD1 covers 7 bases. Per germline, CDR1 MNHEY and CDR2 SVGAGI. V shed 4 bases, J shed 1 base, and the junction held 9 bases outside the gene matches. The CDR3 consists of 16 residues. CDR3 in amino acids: CASSLYRDRKNTEAFF. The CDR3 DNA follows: TGTGCCAGCAGTTTATACCGGGACAGAAAGAACACTGAAGCTTTCTTT.

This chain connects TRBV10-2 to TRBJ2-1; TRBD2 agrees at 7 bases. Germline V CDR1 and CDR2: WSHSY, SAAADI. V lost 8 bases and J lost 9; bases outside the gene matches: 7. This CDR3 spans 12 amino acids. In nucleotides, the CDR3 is TGCGCCAGCCCCCCTAGCGGCTGTGAGCAGTTCTTC. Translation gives CASPPSGCEQFF.

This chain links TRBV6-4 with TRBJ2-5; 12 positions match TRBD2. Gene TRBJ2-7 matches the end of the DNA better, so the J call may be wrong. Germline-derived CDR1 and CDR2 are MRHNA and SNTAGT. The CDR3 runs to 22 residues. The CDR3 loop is CASSDTSPGLAGITPWNYEQYF. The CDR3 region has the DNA TGTGCCAGCAGTGACACAAGTCCGGGACTAGCGGGTATAACGCCCTGGAACTACGAGCAGTACTTC.

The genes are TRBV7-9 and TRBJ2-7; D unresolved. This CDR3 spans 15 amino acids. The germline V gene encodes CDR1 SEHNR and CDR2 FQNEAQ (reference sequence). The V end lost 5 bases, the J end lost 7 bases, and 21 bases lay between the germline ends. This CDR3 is CASSPRRNPTWEQYF. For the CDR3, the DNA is TGTGCCAGCAGCCCCCGGCGGAACCCTACTTGGGAGCAGTACTTC. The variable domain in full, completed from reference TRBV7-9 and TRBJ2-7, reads DTGVSQNPRHKITKRGQNVTFRCDPISEHNRLYWYRQTLGQGPEFLTYFQNEAQLEKSRLLSDRFSAERPKGSFSTLEIQRTEQGDSAMYLCASSPRRNPTWEQYFGPGTRLTVT.

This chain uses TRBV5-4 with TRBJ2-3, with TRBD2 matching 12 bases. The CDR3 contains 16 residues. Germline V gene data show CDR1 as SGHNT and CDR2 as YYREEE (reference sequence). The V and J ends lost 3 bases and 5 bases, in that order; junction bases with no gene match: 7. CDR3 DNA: TGTGCCAGCAGCTCGGCTAGCGGGGGGGCCCTAGATACGCAGTATTTT. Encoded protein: CASSSASGGALDTQYF. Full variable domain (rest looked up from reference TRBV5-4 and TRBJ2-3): ETGVTQSPTHLIKTRGQQVTLRCSSQSGHNTVSWYQQALGQGPQFIFQYYREEENGRGNFPPRFSGLQFPNYSSELNVNALELDDSALYLCASSSASGGALDTQYFGPGTRLTVL.

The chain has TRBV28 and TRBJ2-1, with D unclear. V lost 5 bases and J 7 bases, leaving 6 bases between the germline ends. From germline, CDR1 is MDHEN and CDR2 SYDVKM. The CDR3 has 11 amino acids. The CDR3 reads CASSPRNEQFF. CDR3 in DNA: TGTGCCAGCAGTCCGCGTAATGAGCAGTTCTTC.

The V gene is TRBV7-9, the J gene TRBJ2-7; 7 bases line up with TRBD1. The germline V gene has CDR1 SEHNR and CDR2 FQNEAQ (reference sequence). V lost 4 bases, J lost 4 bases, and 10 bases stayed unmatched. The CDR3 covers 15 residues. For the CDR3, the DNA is TGTGCCAGCAGCTCCAAGACAGGGACCCTATACGAGCAGTACTTC. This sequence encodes CASSSKTGTLYEQYF.

The CDR3 DNA reads TGCAGCGGAAGAATAGACTTGTCCGGGGAGCTGTTTTTT. This encodes CSGRIDLSGELFF. The rearrangement joins TRBV29-1 to TRBJ2-2; D is unresolved. V lost 7 bases, J lost 6 bases, and 15 bases lay in between. This CDR3 comprises 13 residues. Per the germline V gene, CDR1 is SQVTM and CDR2 is ANQGSEA.

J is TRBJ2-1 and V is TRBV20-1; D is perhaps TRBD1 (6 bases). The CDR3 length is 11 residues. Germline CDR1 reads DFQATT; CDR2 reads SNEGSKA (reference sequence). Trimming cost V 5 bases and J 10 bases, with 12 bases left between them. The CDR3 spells CSAYQGKEQFF. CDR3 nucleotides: TGCAGTGCTTACCAGGGGAAGGAGCAGTTCTTC.

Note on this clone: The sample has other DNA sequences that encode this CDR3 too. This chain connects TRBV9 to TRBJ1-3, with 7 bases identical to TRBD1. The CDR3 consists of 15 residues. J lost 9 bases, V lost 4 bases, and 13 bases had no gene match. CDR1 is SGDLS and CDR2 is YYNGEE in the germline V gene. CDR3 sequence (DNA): TGTGCCAGCAGCAGTGGGACAGCTGGATTCGGCACCATATATTTT. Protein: CASSSGTAGFGTIYF.

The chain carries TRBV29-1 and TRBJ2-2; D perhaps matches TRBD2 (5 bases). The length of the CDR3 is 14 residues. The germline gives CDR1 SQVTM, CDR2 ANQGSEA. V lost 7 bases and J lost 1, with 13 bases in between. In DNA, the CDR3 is TGCAGCGGGAGGAGAGACGAGAACACCGGGGAGCTGTTTTTT. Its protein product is CSGRRDENTGELFF.